The rows below give T cell receptor beta chains drawn from one sample of a study of blood T cell repertoires in COVID-19. The repertoire was sequenced with immunoSEQ multiplex PCR; TCRdb's copy has only in-frame clones and lacks some. The data contain approximately 480,000 clones, 87% of them singletons. The specimen sequenced was PBMCs or T cells enriched from blood (not recorded which). Receptors were obtained from a woman aged 18 to 35 who had recovered from COVID-19. Each CDR3 is given with its conserved first and last residue. Each record gives: V gene, clone size, D gene, J gene, CDR3 protein, CDR3 DNA. The D gene is left open where the match is weak. For some rows the clone size is stated as once, few or many, or as a class when expanded; others skip it.

TRBV2	-	TRBD1	TRBJ1-1	CASSPDRGGTEAFF	TGTGCCAGCAGCCCAGACAGGGGAGGCACTGAAGCTTTCTTT
TRBV6-5	-	-	TRBJ1-1	CASSYSRSGGRTEAFF	TGTGCCAGCAGTTACTCAAGATCCGGAGGAAGGACTGAAGCTTTCTTT
TRBV3-1/TRBV3-2	-	-	TRBJ1-4	CASSQVGARNNEKLFF	TGTGCCAGCAGCCAAGTAGGGGCCAGGAATAATGAAAAACTGTTTTTT
TRBV6-1	-	-	TRBJ1-2	CASTLDTLNYGYTF	TGTGCCAGCACCCTGGACACTTTAAACTATGGCTACACCTTC
TRBV5-1	few	-	TRBJ2-3	CASSLSGSGSTDTQYF	TGCGCCAGCAGCTTGTCCGGCAGCGGGAGCACAGATACGCAGTATTTT
TRBV3-1/TRBV3-2	-	TRBD1	TRBJ1-2	CASSQAGTGGSGYTF	TGTGCCAGCAGCCAAGCGGGGACAGGGGGCAGTGGCTACACCTTC
TRBV28	-	TRBD1	TRBJ1-5	CASNGQGSDQPQHF	TGTGCCAGCAACGGACAGGGGTCCGATCAGCCCCAGCATTTT
TRBV6-5	-	TRBD1	TRBJ2-7	CASNYRGRNGEQYF	TGTGCCAGCAACTACAGGGGTAGGAATGGCGAGCAGTACTTC
TRBV27	-	-	TRBJ1-5	CASGIGGGSSQPQHF	TGTGCCAGCGGGATCGGGGGGGGATCGAGTCAGCCCCAGCATTTT
TRBV5-4	-	-	TRBJ2-3	CASSLAVEGTDTQYF	TGTGCCAGCAGCTTGGCGGTAGAGGGCACAGATACGCAGTATTTT
TRBV3-1/TRBV3-2	-	-	TRBJ1-5	CASSPDTLQPQHF	TGTGCCAGCAGCCCGGACACCCTTCAGCCCCAGCATTTT
TRBV11-2	-	-	TRBJ1-1	CASSPRGNTEAFF	TGTGCCAGCAGCCCCAGGGGAAACACTGAAGCTTTCTTT
TRBV3-1/TRBV3-2	once	TRBD2	TRBJ2-7	CASSQELAGTGEQYF	TGTGCCAGCAGCCAAGAGCTAGCGGGGACGGGGGAGCAGTACTTC
TRBV7-6	once	-	TRBJ1-1	CASSPSQPNTEAFF	TGTGCCAGCAGCCCTAGCCAGCCGAACACTGAAGCTTTCTTT
TRBV7-3	-	TRBD2	TRBJ2-5	CASSLSPTGGGETQYF	TGTGCCAGCAGCTTATCTCCCACTGGGGGGGGTGAGACCCAGTACTTC
TRBV5-6	-	-	TRBJ1-4	CASSQPDSNEKLFF	TGTGCCAGCAGCCAACCGGACAGTAATGAAAAACTGTTTTTT
TRBV24-1	-	TRBD1	TRBJ1-2	CATSVQGDYGYTF	TGTGCCACCAGTGTCCAGGGGGACTATGGCTACACCTTC
TRBV6-4	-	TRBD1	TRBJ1-6	CASRPRQGFNSPLHF	TGTGCCAGCAGGCCAAGACAGGGGTTCAATTCACCCCTCCACTTT
TRBV30	-	TRBD2	TRBJ2-3	CAWNLAGAGTDTQYF	TGTGCCTGGAATCTAGCGGGGGCCGGCACAGATACGCAGTATTTT
TRBV2	-	-	TRBJ1-1	CASSELSGRTEAFF	TGTGCCAGCAGTGAACTTTCTGGGAGGACTGAAGCTTTCTTT
TRBV5-1	-	-	TRBJ2-7	CASSLGQVPHEQYF	TGCGCCAGCAGCTTGGGACAGGTACCCCACGAGCAGTACTTC
TRBV6-6	-	-	TRBJ2-2	CASSYGTGTGELFF	TGTGCCAGCAGTTATGGTACAGGCACCGGGGAGCTGTTTTTT
TRBV5-1	-	-	TRBJ1-4	CASSLAAGVNEKLFF	TGCGCCAGCAGCTTGGCGGCAGGGGTGAATGAAAAACTGTTTTTT
TRBV4-1	-	-	TRBJ2-1	CASSQGQANEQFF	TGCGCCAGCAGCCAAGGACAGGCGAATGAGCAGTTCTTC
TRBV30	few	-	TRBJ1-2	CAWRRQGHYGYTF	TGTGCCTGGAGACGTCAGGGGCACTATGGCTACACCTTC
TRBV7-2	-	-	TRBJ1-1	CASSFTVNTEAFF	TGTGCCAGCAGCTTTACAGTTAACACTGAAGCTTTCTTT
TRBV4-1	-	TRBD1	TRBJ2-4	CASSQGAGGNIQYF	TGCGCCAGCAGCCAAGGTGCAGGGGGAAACATTCAGTACTTC
TRBV11-2	-	-	TRBJ2-7	CASSGDINYEQYF	TGTGCCAGCAGCGGGGACATCAACTACGAGCAGTACTTC
TRBV6-1	-	TRBD2	TRBJ2-2	CASSELAGAGELFF	TGTGCCAGCAGTGAACTAGCGGGGGCCGGGGAGCTGTTTTTT
TRBV5-1	-	TRBD1	TRBJ2-3	CASSWGQGGYTQYF	TGCGCCAGCAGCTGGGGACAGGGGGGTTACACGCAGTATTTT
TRBV4-1	once	TRBD1	TRBJ1-1	CASSQALDRANTEAFF	TGCGCCAGCAGCCAAGCCTTGGACAGGGCTAACACTGAAGCTTTCTTT